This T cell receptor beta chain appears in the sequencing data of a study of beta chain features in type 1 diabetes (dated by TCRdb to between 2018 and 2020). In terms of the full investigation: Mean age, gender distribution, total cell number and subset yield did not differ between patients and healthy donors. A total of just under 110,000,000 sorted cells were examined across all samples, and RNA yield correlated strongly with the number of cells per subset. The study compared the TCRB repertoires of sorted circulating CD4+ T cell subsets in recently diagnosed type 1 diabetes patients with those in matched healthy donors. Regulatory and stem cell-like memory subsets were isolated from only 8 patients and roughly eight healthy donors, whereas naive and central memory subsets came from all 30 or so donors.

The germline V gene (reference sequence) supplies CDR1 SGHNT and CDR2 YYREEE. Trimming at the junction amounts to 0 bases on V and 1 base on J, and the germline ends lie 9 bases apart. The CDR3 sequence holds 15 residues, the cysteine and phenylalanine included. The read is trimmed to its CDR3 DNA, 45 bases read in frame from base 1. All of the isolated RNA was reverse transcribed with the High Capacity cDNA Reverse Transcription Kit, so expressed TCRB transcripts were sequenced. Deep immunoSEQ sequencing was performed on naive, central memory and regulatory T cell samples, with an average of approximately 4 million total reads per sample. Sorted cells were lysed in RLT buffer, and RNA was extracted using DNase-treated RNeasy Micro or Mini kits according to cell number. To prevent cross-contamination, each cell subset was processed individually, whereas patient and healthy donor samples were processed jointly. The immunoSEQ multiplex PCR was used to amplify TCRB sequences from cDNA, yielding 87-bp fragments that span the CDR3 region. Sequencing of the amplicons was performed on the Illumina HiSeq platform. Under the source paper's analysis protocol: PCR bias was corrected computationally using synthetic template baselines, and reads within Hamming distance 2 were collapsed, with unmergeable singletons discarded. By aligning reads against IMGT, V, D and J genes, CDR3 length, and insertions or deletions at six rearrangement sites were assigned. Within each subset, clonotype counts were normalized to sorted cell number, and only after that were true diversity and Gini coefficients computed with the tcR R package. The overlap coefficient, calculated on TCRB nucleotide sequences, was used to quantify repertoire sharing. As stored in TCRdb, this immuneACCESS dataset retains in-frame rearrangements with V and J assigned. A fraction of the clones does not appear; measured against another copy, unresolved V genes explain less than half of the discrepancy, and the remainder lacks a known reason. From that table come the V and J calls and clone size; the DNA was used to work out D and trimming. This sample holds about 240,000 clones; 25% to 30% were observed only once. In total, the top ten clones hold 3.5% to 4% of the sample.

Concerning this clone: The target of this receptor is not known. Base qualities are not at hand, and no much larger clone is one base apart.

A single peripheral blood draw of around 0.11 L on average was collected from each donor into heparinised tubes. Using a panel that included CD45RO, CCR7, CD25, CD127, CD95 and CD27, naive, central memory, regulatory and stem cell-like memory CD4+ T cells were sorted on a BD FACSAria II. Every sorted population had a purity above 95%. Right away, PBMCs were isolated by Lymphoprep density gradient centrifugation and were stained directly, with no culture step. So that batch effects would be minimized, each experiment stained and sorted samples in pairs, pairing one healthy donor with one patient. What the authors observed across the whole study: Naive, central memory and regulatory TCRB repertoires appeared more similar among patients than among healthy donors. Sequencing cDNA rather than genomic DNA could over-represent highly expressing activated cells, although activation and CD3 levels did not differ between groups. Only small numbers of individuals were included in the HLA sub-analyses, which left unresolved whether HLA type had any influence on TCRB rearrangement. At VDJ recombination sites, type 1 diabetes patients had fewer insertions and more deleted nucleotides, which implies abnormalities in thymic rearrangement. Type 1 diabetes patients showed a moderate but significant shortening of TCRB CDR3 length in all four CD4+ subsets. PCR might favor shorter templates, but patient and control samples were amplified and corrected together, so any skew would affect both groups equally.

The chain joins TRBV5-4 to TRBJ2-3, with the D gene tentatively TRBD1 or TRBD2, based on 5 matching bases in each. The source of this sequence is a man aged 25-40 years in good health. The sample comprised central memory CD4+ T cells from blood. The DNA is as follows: TGTGCCAGCAGCTTGGGGGGGATCCGCACAGATACGCAGTATTTT. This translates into CASSLGGIRTDTQYF.